This TCR beta chain came from a study of blood T cell repertoires in COVID-19. Study-wide background: From the United States, Italy and Spain came samples of acute and convalescent COVID-19. Sample material is recorded as cDNA or gDNA derived from T cells, B-cell-depleted T cells, or PBMCs.

Turning to this clone: Other DNA sequences from this sample encode an identical CDR3 as well.

As processed by the authors: Quantification of nucleated cells was approximated via reference gene primer amplification. The repertoire was sequenced with immunoSEQ multiplex PCR; TCRdb's copy has only in-frame clones and lacks some. V and J calls plus clone size are reproduced from that table; the DNA served to infer D and trimming. In the table there are about 190,000 clones, approximately 91% of which are singletons. This TCR derives from an older man with active or convalescent COVID-19. The sample taken for sequencing was peripheral blood.

The CDR3 nucleotides are TGCGCCAGCAGCTCTGGACAGGCTAATGAAAAACTGTTTTTT. Translating gives CASSSGQANEKLFF. V and J are TRBV5-1 and TRBJ1-4, with 7 bases aligning to TRBD1. Germline CDR1 and CDR2: SGHRS and YFSETQ. This CDR3 has 14 amino acids. Germline trimming cut 3 bases from V and 3 bases from J; bases unmatched to any gene: 2. Variable domain in full (rest from reference TRBV5-1 and TRBJ1-4): KAGVTQTPRYLIKTRGQQVTLSCSPISGHRSVSWYQQTPGQGLQFLFEYFSETQRNKGNFPGRFSGRQFSNSRSEMNVSTLELGDSALYLCASSSGQANEKLFFGSGTQLSVL.